Below are 24 T cell receptor beta chains sequenced from a single sample in a study of blood T cell repertoires in COVID-19. Here immunoSEQ multiplex PCR was the method, and the copy in TCRdb shows in-frame clones only, minus some. This table holds some 360,000 clones, 88% found once. Material for sequencing was PBMCs or T cells enriched from blood (not recorded which). The receptor set was obtained from a woman aged 25 to 39 who had been exposed to COVID-19.

This chain connects TRBV5-1 to TRBJ1-2, with TRBD1 matching over 8 bases. The J segment lost 2 bases and the V segment lost 5 bases, leaving 14 bases of the junction unmatched. Germline assignment: CDR1 SGHRS and CDR2 YFSETQ. The CDR3 covers 17 residues. DNA of the CDR3: TGCGCCAGCAGGGAAGGGGCGTGGACAGGGCAGAACTATGGCTACACCTTC. This sequence encodes CASREGAWTGQNYGYTF.

The V and J genes are TRBV19 and TRBJ2-7, with D tentatively TRBD1 (6 bases). The length of the CDR3 is 13 residues. CDR1 is LNHDA and CDR2 is SQIVND in the germline V gene (reference sequence). V was pared by 8 bases and J by 12 bases, with 23 bases between. In DNA form, the CDR3 reads TGTGCCAGTTCCCAGGGGCGCGAGTCTTTCAGGTACTTC. Encoded protein: CASSQGRESFRYF.

The gene calls are TRBV5-1 and TRBJ1-5; 9 bases match TRBD1. The germline V gene encodes CDR1 SGHRS and CDR2 YFSETQ. V shed 4 bases and J 7 bases; nucleotides not matched to a gene: 6. The CDR3 extends over 14 amino acids. The CDR3 is CASSRTGEGQPQHF. The CDR3 coding sequence is TGCGCCAGCAGCAGGACAGGGGAAGGACAGCCCCAGCATTTT.

The J gene is TRBJ1-4, the V gene TRBV18, with 10 bases aligning to TRBD1. The ends lost 3 bases at V and 7 bases at J; junction bases unmatched: 5. CDR3 length: 15 amino acids. Germline-derived CDR1 and CDR2 are KGHSH and LQKENI. The CDR3 DNA follows: TGTGCCAGCTCACCTCCCGGGACAGGGGTTGAAAAACTGTTTTTT. This translates into CASSPPGTGVEKLFF.

The chain joins TRBV9 to TRBJ1-5; no reliable D call. Per the germline V gene, CDR1 is SGDLS and CDR2 is YYNGEE. The V end lost 0 bases, the J end lost 3 bases, and 10 bases lay between the germline ends. The CDR3 has 15 residues. CDR3 protein: CASSVAPRYNQPQHF. CDR3 DNA: TGTGCCAGCAGCGTAGCGCCCAGGTACAATCAGCCCCAGCATTTT.

The chain recombines TRBV7-9 with TRBJ2-3; 8 bases map to TRBD2. Germline assignment: CDR1 SEHNR and CDR2 FQNEAQ (reference sequence). This CDR3 is built from 17 residues. V lost 0 bases, J lost 0 bases, and 5 bases stayed unmatched. The CDR3 bases are TGTGCCAGCAGCTTAGCGCTTAGCGGGACGAGCACAGATACGCAGTATTTT. Protein sequence: CASSLALSGTSTDTQYF.

This rearrangement joins TRBV19 to TRBJ1-3; 7 positions match TRBD1. Germline V gives CDR1 LNHDA, CDR2 SQIVND (reference sequence). The CDR3 spans 15 residues. J gave up 2 bases and V 3 bases, and 4 bases lay outside the gene matches. This CDR3 is CASSIVGGPGNTIYF. The CDR3 region has the DNA TGTGCCAGTAGTATTGTAGGGGGCCCTGGAAACACCATATATTTT.

V gene TRBV2 combines with J gene TRBJ2-3, with 10 bases fitting TRBD2. The germline V gene encodes CDR1 SNHLY and CDR2 FYNNEI. CDR3 length: 18 residues. V shed 3 bases and J 0 bases; nucleotides not matched to a gene: 9. Here the CDR3 DNA reads TGTGCCAGCAGTGACCCTCGGACTAGCGGAACTAGCACAGATACGCAGTATTTT. As protein: CASSDPRTSGTSTDTQYF.

The V gene is TRBV14, the J gene TRBJ2-1, with 7 bases matching TRBD2. The junction had 5 bases not matched to a gene; V was cut back by 1 base and J by 5 bases. This CDR3 is built from 15 residues. CDR1 is SGHDN, CDR2 FVKESK, per germline. CDR3 sequence: CASSQGLAVNNEQFF. In DNA, the CDR3 is TGTGCCAGCAGCCAAGGGCTAGCGGTAAACAATGAGCAGTTCTTC.

The rearrangement uses TRBV7-3 and TRBJ1-6, with TRBD1 as a possible D gene (6 bases). CDR1 and CDR2 from the germline V gene are SGHTA and FQGTGA. The CDR3 runs to 17 residues. Trimming shortened V by 1 base and J by 7 bases, and 17 bases separated the two germline ends. CDR3 amino acids: CASSLSGQTYSNSPLHF. The CDR3 DNA reads as TGTGCCAGCAGCTTAAGCGGACAGACCTATAGCAATTCACCCCTCCACTTT.

The chain couples TRBV3-1 (or the pseudogene TRBV3-2) to TRBJ2-3, with 9 bases matching TRBD2. The length of the CDR3 is 15 residues. The V gene's germline CDR1 is LGHDT and CDR2 YNNKEL (reference sequence). The ends lost 0 bases at V and 4 bases at J; junction bases unmatched: 2. CDR3 nucleotides: TGTGCCAGCAGCCAAGAAGCGGGGGGCCCAGATACGCAGTATTTT. This encodes CASSQEAGGPDTQYF.

The chain joins TRBV27 to TRBJ2-1; 8 bases align to TRBD2. V lost 3 bases, J lost 6 bases, and 13 bases stayed unmatched. CDR3 length: 17 residues. In germline, CDR1 is MNHEY, CDR2 SMNVEV (reference sequence). CDR3 residues: CASSFNPAGGRGNEQFF. CDR3 in DNA: TGTGCCAGCAGTTTCAACCCCGCGGGAGGCAGAGGCAATGAGCAGTTCTTC.

The J gene is TRBJ2-4, the V gene TRBV3-1 (or the pseudogene TRBV3-2), with a weak D call TRBD2 (5 bases). The germline V gene has CDR1 LGHDT and CDR2 YNNKEL (reference sequence). This CDR3 has 16 residues. V lost 5 bases to trimming and J lost 1 base, with 15 bases between them. The CDR3 loop is CASSKDPAGAKNIQYF. The CDR3 DNA reads TGTGCCAGCAGCAAGGACCCCGCGGGCGCCAAAAACATTCAGTACTTC.

This clone is a singleton in its sample. The gene calls are TRBV28 and TRBJ2-7; D remains ambiguous. The CDR3 extends over 11 amino acids. Germline V gene sequence: CDR1 MDHEN, CDR2 SYDVKM. Trimming cost V 10 bases and J 2 bases, with 9 bases left between them. CDR3 sequence (DNA): TGTGCCACACATTTCGCCTACGAGCAGTACTTC. It is translated as CATHFAYEQYF.

The V and J genes are TRBV7-9 and TRBJ2-7; 7 nucleotides align to TRBD1. Germline assignment: CDR1 SEHNR and CDR2 FQNEAQ (reference sequence). CDR3 length: 14 amino acids. With V trimmed by 4 bases and J by 7 bases, 10 bases remained unmatched. The CDR3 loop reads CASSSRQGVWEQYF. The CDR3 DNA is TGTGCCAGCAGCTCCAGACAGGGCGTTTGGGAGCAGTACTTC.

The V gene is TRBV15, the J gene TRBJ2-6; D might be TRBD2 (5 bases). This CDR3 has 15 residues. The germline CDR1 and CDR2 sequences are LNHNV and YYDKDF (reference sequence). Trimming cost V 8 bases and J 0 bases, with 11 bases left between them. The CDR3 sequence: CATGIEGSGANVLTF. The CDR3 bases are TGTGCCACCGGGATAGAGGGCTCTGGGGCCAACGTCCTGACTTTC.

This chain uses TRBV7-3 with TRBJ2-7; 8 bases are a match to TRBD1. The germline V gene has CDR1 SGHTA and CDR2 FQGTGA. The CDR3 spans 15 residues. The V and J ends lost 3 bases and 3 bases, in that order; junction bases with no gene match: 7. The CDR3 loop reads CASSLDRAARYEQYF. The CDR3 DNA sequence: TGTGCCAGCAGCTTGGACAGGGCCGCCCGCTACGAGCAGTACTTC.

V usage is TRBV7-2 and J usage is TRBJ1-5; 7 bases are shared with TRBD1. The V segment lost 4 bases and the J segment 12 bases; nucleotides outside the gene matches: 12. The CDR3 consists of 14 residues. Germline V lookup: CDR1 SGHTA, CDR2 FQGNSA. The CDR3 is CASSSGQAWIGQHF. CDR3 sequence (DNA): TGTGCCAGCAGCTCTGGACAGGCCTGGATCGGCCAGCATTTT.

This chain uses TRBV11-3 with TRBJ2-7, with unresolved D. The CDR3 sequence is 14 residues long. Germline V lookup: CDR1 SGHNT, CDR2 YENEEA. V was trimmed by 2 bases and J by 0 bases, leaving 8 bases between them. CDR3 in amino acids: CASSLLASSYEQYF. The CDR3 region has the DNA TGTGCCAGCAGCTTATTGGCCAGCTCCTACGAGCAGTACTTC.

The chain is built from TRBV10-2 and TRBJ2-7, with a weak D call TRBD1 (6 bases). This CDR3 has 12 amino acids. With 10 bases removed from V and 2 bases from J, the gap between germline ends came to 12 bases. Germline CDR1 WSHSY, CDR2 SAAADI. The CDR3 bases are TGCGCCACCCGACAGGATACCTACGAGCAGTACTTC. This translates into CATRQDTYEQYF.

The V call is TRBV29-1, the J call TRBJ1-2; D is unclear. V lost 0 bases and J lost 9, with 14 bases in between. This CDR3 has 13 amino acids. Per the germline V gene, CDR1 is SQVTM and CDR2 is ANQGSEA. The CDR3 DNA follows: TGCAGCGTTGAAGATGCGGCCACGCTCAGCTACACCTTC. This encodes CSVEDAATLSYTF.

This rearrangement joins TRBV4-2 to TRBJ2-7; no firm D call. The CDR3 consists of 14 residues. V was cut by 0 bases and J by 3 bases, with 9 bases left in between. Per germline, CDR1 LGHNA and CDR2 YNFKEQ. CDR3 region: CASSQDLAFYEQYF. The CDR3 DNA reads as TGTGCCAGCAGCCAAGATTTGGCTTTCTACGAGCAGTACTTC.

This clone was seen only once. The rearrangement joins TRBV28 to TRBJ1-2, with 12 bases lining up with TRBD1. This CDR3 is 14 amino acids long. Germline CDR1 is MDHEN and CDR2 is SYDVKM. V was clipped by 6 bases and J by 8 bases; unmatched bases: 7. The CDR3 DNA is TGTGCCAGCAGGTTTAGGGACAGGGGGCGAGGCTACACCTTC. Amino acids: CASRFRDRGRGYTF.

Points on this clone: One end of the junction does not line up with germline, which may come from a read error. The rearrangement joins TRBV7-7 to TRBJ2-5, with 7 bases identical to TRBD2. The length of the CDR3 is 14 residues. Germline-derived CDR1 and CDR2 are SSHAT and FNYEAQ (reference sequence). DNA of the CDR3: TGTGCTAGCAGCAGAGCAGGGCGGGGGGAGACCCAGTACTTC. As protein: CASSRAGRGETQYF.